The 22 T cell receptor beta chains below come from one sample, sequenced in a study of T cell changes during pregnancy in multiple sclerosis. Sequenced by immunoSEQ multiplex PCR; TCRdb stores in-frame clones only, minus some. The repertoire holds 40,000 to 55,000 clones, with around nine tenths as singletons. Sequencing used CD4+ T cells from peripheral blood mononuclear cells, obtained after pregnancy. The receptor source for this set is a female donor in good health, enrolled as a control in a pregnancy study.

V gene TRBV7-2 combines with J gene TRBJ2-5; TRBD1 matches at 7 bases. The CDR3 covers 15 residues. Germline lookup yields CDR1 SGHTA and CDR2 FQGNSA. J gave up 6 bases and V 1 base, and 8 bases lay outside the gene matches. In DNA form, the CDR3 reads TGTGCCAGCAGCTTAGTTGGGGCAGGGGGACAGACCCAGTACTTC. Amino acid sequence: CASSLVGAGGQTQYF.

V and J are TRBV25-1 and TRBJ1-5; TRBD1 aligns across 9 bases. Germline V gene data show CDR1 as MGHDK and CDR2 as SYGVNS. The CDR3 has 15 residues. V gave up 5 bases and J gave up 2 bases; unmatched junction bases: 4. CDR3 loop: CASSQQGAGNQPQHF. CDR3 coding DNA: TGTGCCAGCAGTCAACAGGGGGCGGGCAATCAGCCCCAGCATTTT.

The chain couples TRBV7-9 to TRBJ2-1; 7 bases fit TRBD2. The germline CDR1 and CDR2 sequences are SEHNR and FQNEAQ (reference sequence). The CDR3 totals 16 residues. V shed 5 bases, J shed 7 bases, and the junction held 14 bases outside the gene matches. The CDR3 DNA follows: TGTGCCAGCAGCGGGGGGGTCAACCGAGGCCTTAATGAGCAGTTCTTC. Protein sequence: CASSGGVNRGLNEQFF.

The chain joins TRBV6-5 to TRBJ2-1; TRBD2 agrees at 8 bases. The junction had 7 bases not matched to a gene; V was cut back by 5 bases and J by 7 bases. CDR1 is MNHEY and CDR2 is SVGAGI in the germline V gene. The CDR3 has 14 residues. The CDR3 here is CASSQPAGVNEQFF. The CDR3 coding sequence is TGTGCCAGCAGTCAACCAGCGGGGGTTAATGAGCAGTTCTTC.

The CDR3 is CASSSLGDRGKAFF. The CDR3 coding sequence is TGCGCCAGCAGCTCCTTAGGGGACAGGGGCAAAGCTTTCTTT. V usage is TRBV5-1 and J usage is TRBJ1-1, with 10 bases matching TRBD1. V trimming: 3 bases; J trimming: 9 bases; junction bases outside the gene matches: 8. CDR3 length: 14 amino acids. Germline CDR1 and CDR2: SGHRS and YFSETQ.

This clone was detected only a few times. The rearrangement links TRBV11-2 to TRBJ2-1; TRBD2 matches at 10 bases. The CDR3 runs to 17 residues. J lost 0 bases, V lost 5 bases, and 7 bases had no gene match. Per the germline V gene, CDR1 is SGHAT and CDR2 is FQNNGV. In DNA, the CDR3 is TGTGCCAGCAGCCCGAACTTAGCGGGAGGCTCCTACAATGAGCAGTTCTTC. It is translated as CASSPNLAGGSYNEQFF.

The chain recombines TRBV28 with TRBJ1-5; D perhaps matches TRBD1 (5 bases). Germline V lookup: CDR1 MDHEN, CDR2 SYDVKM. The CDR3 spans 14 residues. Trimming removed 6 bases from V and 4 bases from J, with 13 bases in between. The CDR3 spells CASRTDRANQPQHF. The CDR3 coding sequence is TGTGCCAGCAGGACTGACAGAGCTAATCAGCCCCAGCATTTT.

This chain links TRBV7-9 with TRBJ2-3, with D maybe TRBD2 (6 bases). Germline V gene data show CDR1 as SEHNR and CDR2 as FQNEAQ (reference sequence). CDR3 size: 17 residues. The germline V and J ends were trimmed by 4 bases and 0 bases, with 17 bases remaining between them. CDR3 residues: CASSSPARGGSTDTQYF. The CDR3 DNA reads as TGTGCCAGCAGCTCCCCCGCGCGGGGCGGTAGCACAGATACGCAGTATTTT.

This chain uses TRBV18 with TRBJ1-1; unclear D gene. CDR1 and CDR2 (germline): KGHSH, LQKENI. Trimming left V 3 bases short and J 4 bases short, with 18 bases between. This CDR3 has 16 residues. The CDR3 loop reads CASSPPSPGLFTEAFF. As DNA, the CDR3 is TGTGCCAGCTCACCCCCTAGCCCCGGGTTGTTCACTGAAGCTTTCTTT.

The V call is TRBV14, the J call TRBJ2-7, with D tentatively TRBD1 (6 bases). The CDR3 runs to 17 residues. V was clipped by 0 bases and J by 2 bases, with 17 bases between them. Germline assignment: CDR1 SGHDN and CDR2 FVKESK. Here the CDR3 DNA reads TGTGCCAGCAGCCAAGACATTGAGCAGGGGTCAACCTACGAGCAGTACTTC. It specifies CASSQDIEQGSTYEQYF.

This chain links TRBV6-5 with TRBJ2-6; 7 nucleotides agree with TRBD2. CDR3 length: 16 amino acids. The ends lost 0 bases at V and 2 bases at J; junction bases unmatched: 1. Germline CDR1 and CDR2: MNHEY and SVGAGI. The CDR3 region is CASSYSGGTGANVLTF. CDR3 sequence (DNA): TGTGCCAGCAGTTACTCGGGGGGGACTGGGGCCAACGTCCTGACTTTC.

The chain links TRBV10-3 to TRBJ2-1, with D maybe TRBD2 (6 bases). V gave up 6 bases and J gave up 10 bases, with 13 bases separating them. Germline values: CDR1 ENHRY, CDR2 SYGVKD. The CDR3 is made up of 12 amino acids. The CDR3 reads CAIRSGGEEQFF. The DNA for the CDR3 is TGTGCCATCAGGAGCGGAGGGGAGGAGCAGTTCTTC.

This rearrangement joins TRBV5-1 to TRBJ2-3; the D gene is possibly TRBD2 (7 bases). The CDR3 is 14 residues long. CDR1 and CDR2 (germline): SGHRS, YFSETQ. The ends were cut back, 7 bases at V and 5 bases at J, with 17 bases in the middle. The DNA for the CDR3 is TGCGCCAGCGGGAGGGGGGGGGCAGAAGATACGCAGTATTTT. Its translation: CASGRGGAEDTQYF.

This chain joins TRBV6-1 and TRBJ2-6; possibly TRBD2 for D (5 bases). Germline V gene data show CDR1 as MNHNS and CDR2 as SASEGT. Trimming shortened V by 11 bases and J by 0 bases, and 8 bases separated the two germline ends. This CDR3 is 13 amino acids long. The CDR3 loop is CAGGNSGANVLTF. The CDR3 DNA reads TGTGCCGGAGGAAACTCTGGGGCCAACGTCCTGACTTTC.

The DNA for the CDR3 is TGTGCCAGCAGCTTGGCCGTCGGGGAACCTTACGAGCAGTACTTC. Encoded protein: CASSLAVGEPYEQYF. The chain couples TRBV5-4 to TRBJ2-7; D might be TRBD2 (5 bases). This CDR3 is built from 15 residues. V lost 0 bases and J 4 bases, leaving 14 bases between the germline ends. Germline-derived CDR1 and CDR2 are SGHNT and YYREEE (reference sequence).

The rearrangement uses TRBV19 and TRBJ2-2; 10 bases are a match to TRBD1. Germline CDR1 LNHDA, CDR2 SQIVND (reference sequence). CDR3 length: 15 amino acids. The ends lost 10 bases at V and 4 bases at J; junction bases unmatched: 9. The CDR3 loop is CATRVDRGVTGELFF. The CDR3 DNA sequence: TGTGCCACCCGGGTGGACAGGGGGGTCACCGGGGAGCTGTTTTTT.

The chain is built from TRBV16 and TRBJ2-1, with D possibly matching TRBD1 (5 bases). The CDR3 consists of 17 residues. The germline CDR1 and CDR2 sequences are KGHSY and FQNENV. With 2 bases removed from V and 5 bases from J, the gap between germline ends came to 19 bases. For the CDR3, the DNA is TGTGCCAGCAGCCAACAGGTCCATCCAGGGTTTGACAATGAGCAGTTCTTC. This sequence encodes CASSQQVHPGFDNEQFF. The whole variable domain, remainder taken from reference TRBV16 and TRBJ2-1, is GEEVAQTPKHLVRGEGQKAKLYCAPIKGHSYVFWYQQVLKNEFKFLISFQNENVFDETGMPKERFSAKCLPNSPCSLEIQATKLEDSAVYFCASSQQVHPGFDNEQFFGPGTRLTVL.

The chain couples TRBV2 to TRBJ2-4, with D tentatively TRBD2 (5 bases). Between the trimmed V and J ends, which lost 6 bases and 0 bases, there was a span of 24 bases. The CDR3 runs 19 residues. Germline V CDR1 and CDR2: SNHLY, FYNNEI. The CDR3 nucleotides read TGTGCCAGCAGGCTGGTACGTTTCCGAGGGCTGAGAGCCAAAAACATTCAGTACTTC. It is translated as CASRLVRFRGLRAKNIQYF.

This clone was detected a few times. This chain joins TRBV2 and TRBJ2-7; tentative D call: TRBD2 (6 bases). The CDR3 runs 14 residues. V was clipped by 3 bases and J by 2 bases, with 11 bases between them. Germline V gives CDR1 SNHLY, CDR2 FYNNEI. This chain's CDR3 is CASSDGGYPYEQYF. The DNA for the CDR3 is TGTGCCAGCAGTGATGGGGGGTATCCCTACGAGCAGTACTTC. The variable domain in full, completed from reference TRBV2 and TRBJ2-7, reads EPEVTQTPSHQVTQMGQEVILRCVPISNHLYFYWYRQILGQKVEFLVSFYNNEISEKSEIFDDQFSVERPDGSNFTLKIRSTKLEDSAMYFCASSDGGYPYEQYFGPGTRLTVT.

This clone was detected only once. The rearrangement uses TRBV6-5 and TRBJ2-3; 7 nucleotides align to TRBD2. The CDR3 sequence is 16 residues long. In germline, CDR1 is MNHEY, CDR2 SVGAGI. V gave up 3 bases and J gave up 2 bases; unmatched junction bases: 8. The CDR3, as DNA: TGTGCCAGCAGTTATACGCCGGGACTATCCACAGATACGCAGTATTTT. Translation gives CASSYTPGLSTDTQYF.

V gene TRBV2 combines with J gene TRBJ1-4; 8 positions agree with TRBD1. CDR1 SNHLY and CDR2 FYNNEI come from the germline V gene. This CDR3 region has 14 residues. Trimming removed 4 bases from V and 8 bases from J; junction bases left unmatched: 6. The CDR3 DNA follows: TGTGCCAGCAGTGCCGACAGGGGTTTCGAAAAACTGTTTTTT. Encoded protein: CASSADRGFEKLFF.

The chain uses TRBV4-1 and TRBJ2-2, with TRBD2 identical over 8 bases. From germline, CDR1 is MGHRA and CDR2 YSYEKL. V was pared by 4 bases and J by 5 bases, with 6 bases of the junction left unmatched. The CDR3 length is 15 residues. The CDR3 nucleotides read TGCGCCAGCAGCCTGCGGGAGGCCCTTACCGGGGAGCTGTTTTTT. This codes for CASSLREALTGELFF.